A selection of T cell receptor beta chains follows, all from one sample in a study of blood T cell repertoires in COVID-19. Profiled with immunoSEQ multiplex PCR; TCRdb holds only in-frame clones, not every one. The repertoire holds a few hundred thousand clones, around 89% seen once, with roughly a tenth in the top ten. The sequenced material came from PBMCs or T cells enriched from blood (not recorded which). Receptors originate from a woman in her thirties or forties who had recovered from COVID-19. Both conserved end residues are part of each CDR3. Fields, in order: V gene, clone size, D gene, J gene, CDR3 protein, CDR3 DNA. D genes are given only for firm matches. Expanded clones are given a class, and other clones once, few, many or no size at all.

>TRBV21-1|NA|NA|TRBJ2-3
CASSKIKEQDTQYF
TGTGCCAGCAGCAAAATAAAGGAACAGGATACGCAGTATTTT
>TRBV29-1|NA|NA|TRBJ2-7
CSVPAGNYEQYF
TGCAGCGTTCCCGCGGGTAACTACGAGCAGTACTTC
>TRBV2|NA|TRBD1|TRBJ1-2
CASSAIQGTPGGYTF
TGTGCCAGCAGCGCCATACAGGGGACTCCCGGAGGCTACACCTTC
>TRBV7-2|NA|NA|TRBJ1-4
CASSLAAQGYEKLFF
TGTGCCAGCAGCTTAGCGGCACAGGGCTATGAAAAACTGTTTTTT
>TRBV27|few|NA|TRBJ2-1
CASSPRDGSSYNEQFF
TGTGCCAGCAGTCCACGGGACGGGAGCTCCTACAATGAGCAGTTCTTC
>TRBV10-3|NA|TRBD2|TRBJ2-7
CAISEFLGLGLDEQYF
TGTGCCATCAGTGAGTTCCTCGGACTAGGGCTCGACGAGCAGTACTTC
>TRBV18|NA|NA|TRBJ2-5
CASSPLMETQYF
TGTGCCAGCTCACCACTAATGGAGACCCAGTACTTC
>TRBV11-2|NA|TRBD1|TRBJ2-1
CASTGDRGGREQFF
TGTGCCAGCACGGGGGACAGGGGAGGACGTGAGCAGTTCTTC
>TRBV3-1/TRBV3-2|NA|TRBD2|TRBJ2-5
CASSQDASGKVQETQYF
TGTGCCAGCAGCCAAGACGCTAGCGGGAAGGTCCAAGAGACCCAGTACTTC
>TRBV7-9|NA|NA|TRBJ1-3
CASSLPPGVGGNTIYF
TGTGCCAGCAGCTTACCCCCGGGGGTTGGAGGAAACACCATATATTTT
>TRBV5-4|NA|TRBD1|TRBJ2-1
CASSSDRDNEQFF
TGTGCCAGCAGCTCGGACAGGGACAATGAGCAGTTCTTC
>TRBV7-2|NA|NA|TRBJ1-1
CASSPLMREGTEAFF
TGTGCCAGCAGCCCACTGATGCGGGAGGGCACTGAAGCTTTCTTT